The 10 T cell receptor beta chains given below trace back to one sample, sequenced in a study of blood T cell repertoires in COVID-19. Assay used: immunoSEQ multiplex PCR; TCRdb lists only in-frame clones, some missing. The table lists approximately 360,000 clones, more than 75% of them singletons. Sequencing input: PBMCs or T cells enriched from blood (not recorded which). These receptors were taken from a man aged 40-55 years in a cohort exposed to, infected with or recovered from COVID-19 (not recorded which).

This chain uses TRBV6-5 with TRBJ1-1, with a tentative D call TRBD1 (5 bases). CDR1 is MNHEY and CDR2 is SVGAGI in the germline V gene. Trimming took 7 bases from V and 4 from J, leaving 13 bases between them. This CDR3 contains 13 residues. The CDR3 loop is CASIRGGSTEAFF. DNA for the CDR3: TGTGCCAGCATAAGGGGAGGTAGCACTGAAGCTTTCTTT.

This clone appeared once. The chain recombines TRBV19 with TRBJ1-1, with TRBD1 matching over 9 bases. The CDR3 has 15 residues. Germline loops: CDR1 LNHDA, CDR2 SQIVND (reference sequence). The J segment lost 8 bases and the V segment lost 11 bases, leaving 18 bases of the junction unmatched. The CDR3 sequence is CACSPGQGWGTEAFF. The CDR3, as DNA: TGTGCCTGTTCACCGGGACAGGGTTGGGGGACCGAAGCTTTCTTT.

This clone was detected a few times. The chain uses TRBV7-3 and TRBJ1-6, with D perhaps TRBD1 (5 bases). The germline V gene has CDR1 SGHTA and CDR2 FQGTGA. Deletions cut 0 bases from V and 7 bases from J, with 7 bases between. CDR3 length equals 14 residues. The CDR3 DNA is TGTGCCAGCAGCTTAACACCAGGGAATTCACCCCTCCACTTT. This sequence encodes CASSLTPGNSPLHF.

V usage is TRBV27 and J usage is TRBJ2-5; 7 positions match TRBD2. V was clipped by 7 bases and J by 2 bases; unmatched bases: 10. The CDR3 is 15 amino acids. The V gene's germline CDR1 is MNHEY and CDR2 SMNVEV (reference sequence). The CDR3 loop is CASTSLADVQETQYF. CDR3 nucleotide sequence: TGTGCCAGCACCTCGCTAGCGGATGTACAAGAGACCCAGTACTTC.

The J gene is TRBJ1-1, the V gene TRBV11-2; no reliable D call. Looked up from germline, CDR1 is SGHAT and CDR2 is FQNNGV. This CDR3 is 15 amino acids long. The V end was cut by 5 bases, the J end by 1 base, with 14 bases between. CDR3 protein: CASSLNRVANTEAFF. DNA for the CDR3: TGTGCCAGCAGCCTCAACAGAGTTGCGAACACTGAAGCTTTCTTT.

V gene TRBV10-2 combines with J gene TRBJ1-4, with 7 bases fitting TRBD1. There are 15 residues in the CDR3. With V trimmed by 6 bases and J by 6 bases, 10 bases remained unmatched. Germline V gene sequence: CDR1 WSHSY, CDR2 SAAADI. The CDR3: CASSDLQGSHEKLFF. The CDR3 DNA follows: TGCGCCAGCAGCGACCTACAGGGGTCACATGAAAAACTGTTTTTT.

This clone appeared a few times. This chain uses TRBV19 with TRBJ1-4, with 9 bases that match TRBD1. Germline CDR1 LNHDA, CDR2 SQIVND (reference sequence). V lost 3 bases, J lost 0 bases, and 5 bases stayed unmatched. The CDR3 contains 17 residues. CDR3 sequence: CASSMDRGFATNEKLFF. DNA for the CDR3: TGTGCCAGTAGTATGGACAGGGGATTTGCAACTAATGAAAAACTGTTTTTT.

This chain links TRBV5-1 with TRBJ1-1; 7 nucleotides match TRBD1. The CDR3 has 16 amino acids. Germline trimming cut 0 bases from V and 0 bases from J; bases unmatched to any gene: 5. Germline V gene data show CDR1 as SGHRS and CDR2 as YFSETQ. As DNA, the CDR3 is TGCGCCAGCAGCTTGGCTCAGGGGGGAATGAACACTGAAGCTTTCTTT. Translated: CASSLAQGGMNTEAFF. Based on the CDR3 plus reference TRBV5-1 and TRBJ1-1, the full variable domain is KAGVTQTPRYLIKTRGQQVTLSCSPISGHRSVSWYQQTPGQGLQFLFEYFSETQRNKGNFPGRFSGRQFSNSRSEMNVSTLELGDSALYLCASSLAQGGMNTEAFFGQGTRLTVV.

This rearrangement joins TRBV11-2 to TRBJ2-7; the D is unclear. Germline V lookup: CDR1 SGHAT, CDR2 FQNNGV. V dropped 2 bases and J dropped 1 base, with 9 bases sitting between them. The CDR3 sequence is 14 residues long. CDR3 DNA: TGTGCCAGCAGCTTAACCTTGGCATCCTACGAGCAGTACTTC. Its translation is CASSLTLASYEQYF.

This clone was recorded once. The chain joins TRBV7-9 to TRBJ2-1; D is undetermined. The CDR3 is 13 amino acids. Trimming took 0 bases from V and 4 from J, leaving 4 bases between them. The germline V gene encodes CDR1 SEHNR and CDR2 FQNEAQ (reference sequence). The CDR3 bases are TGTGCCAGCAGCTTAGCCGAGTACAATGAGCAGTTCTTC. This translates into CASSLAEYNEQFF.